The 28 T cell receptor beta chains in this list originate from one sample, sequenced in a study of regulatory T cells in long-lasting Graves disease. As to time point: persistent/refractory GD, antithyroid drugs over 5 years with positive TRAb. With RNA extracted from PBMCs as input, the TCR library was made. CDR3 regions were amplified by Arm-PCR using iRepertoire HTBI primers to build TCR beta libraries. TCRdb fed the multiplex PCR reads into MiXCR, producing one record per CDR3 protein. This table has around 340,000 distinct CDR3 sequences, around 19% appearing once. This sample comprised peripheral blood mononuclear cells (PBMCs), obtained when the disease was refractory, from a patient treated with antithyroid drugs. These receptors came from a female donor with Graves disease.

The DNA of the CDR3 is TGTGCCAGCAGTTTAGGGGGGATCGGCAATCAGCCCCAGCATTTT. Translated, it gives CASSLGGIGNQPQHF. V and J are TRBV12-3 or TRBV12-4 and TRBJ1-5; D possibly corresponds to TRBD1 (5 bases). The CDR3 runs to 15 residues. V was trimmed by 1 base and J by 2 bases, leaving 9 bases between them.

This clonotype has a count of ten or more. This chain links TRBV7-9 with TRBJ1-1; D is undetermined. V was pared by 3 bases and J by 0 bases, with 11 bases between. CDR1 is SEHNR and CDR2 is FQNEAQ in the germline V gene (reference sequence). The CDR3 is 15 residues long. The CDR3: CASSFGGLMNTEAFF. CDR3 DNA: TGTGCCAGCAGCTTTGGAGGCCTTATGAACACTGAAGCTTTCTTT.

Many counts were recorded for this clonotype. This rearrangement joins TRBV7-9 to TRBJ1-1, with D unclear. CDR1 SEHNR and CDR2 FQNEAQ come from the germline V gene (reference sequence). The V and J ends lost 2 bases and 5 bases respectively, with 12 bases between them. The CDR3 spans 14 residues. The CDR3 reads CASSLLGVGTEAFF. Here the CDR3 DNA reads TGTGCCAGCAGCTTACTGGGAGTAGGAACTGAAGCTTTCTTT. The full variable domain, its missing parts supplied by reference TRBV7-9 and TRBJ1-1, is DTGVSQNPRHKITKRGQNVTFRCDPISEHNRLYWYRQTLGQGPEFLTYFQNEAQLEKSRLLSDRFSAERPKGSFSTLEIQRTEQGDSAMYLCASSLLGVGTEAFFGQGTRLTVV.

In its sample, this clonotype was seen many times. The chain carries TRBV5-6 and TRBJ2-5; D is unresolved. This CDR3 is 12 amino acids long. The germline gives CDR1 SGHDT, CDR2 YYEEEE. Trimming left V 2 bases short and J 4 bases short, with 6 bases between. The CDR3 coding sequence is TGTGCCAGCAGCTTAGACGGAGAGACCCAGTACTTC. Its protein is CASSLDGETQYF.

There are a few counts of this clonotype. The V call is TRBV6-2 or TRBV6-3, the J call TRBJ1-5, with 7 bases matching TRBD1. V dropped 5 bases and J dropped 0; count of bases not matched to a gene: 7. From germline, CDR1 is MNHEY and CDR2 SVGEGT. The CDR3 is 16 residues long. The CDR3 DNA sequence: TGTGCCAGCAGTGAAACAGGGGACCATAGCAATCAGCCCCAGCATTTT. Translated, it gives CASSETGDHSNQPQHF.

This clonotype showed up just a few times. One junction end disagrees with the germline gene, perhaps due to a read error. The J gene is TRBJ1-1, the V gene TRBV7-7; TRBD1 aligns across 8 bases. The CDR3 totals 15 residues. Per germline, CDR1 SSHAT and CDR2 FNYEAQ (reference sequence). DNA for the CDR3: TGTGCTAGCAGCTTAGGAGGACAGGGACACACTGAAGCTTTCTTT. It yields the protein CASSLGGQGHTEAFF.

This clonotype has a count of ten or more. This rearrangement joins TRBV24-1 to TRBJ1-4; D is unresolved. In germline, CDR1 is KGHDR, CDR2 SFDVKD. Trimming left V 3 bases short and J 12 bases short, with 10 bases between. CDR3 length: 12 residues. CDR3 in amino acids: CATSDGREELFF. CDR3 coding DNA: TGTGCCACCAGTGATGGACGAGAGGAACTGTTTTTT.

This clonotype was detected once. The V call is TRBV20-1, the J call TRBJ2-2, with a weak D call TRBD2 (5 bases). The CDR3 totals 15 residues. V was shortened by 2 bases and J by 1 base, with 11 bases between the two germline ends. Germline V gives CDR1 DFQATT, CDR2 SNEGSKA (reference sequence). In DNA, the CDR3 is TGCAGTGCTAGATTGAGGGTTCGGAACACCGGGGAGCTGTTTTTT. Translated: CSARLRVRNTGELFF.

In its sample, this clonotype was seen a few times. The rearrangement links TRBV30 to TRBJ2-3, with a tentative D call TRBD2 (7 bases). Germline CDR1 reads GTSNPN; CDR2 reads SVGIG (reference sequence). The CDR3 runs 10 residues. DNA for the CDR3: TGTGGTGGGGGGGGGGCTACGCAGTATTTT. Amino acids: CGGGGATQYF.

Concerning this clonotype itself: A much larger clonotype is one base distant, so this may be a read error. The CDR3 carries no conserved terminal phenylalanine or tryptophan, so it likely arises from a read error. The V gene is TRBV5-1, the J gene TRBJ2-7; 9 nucleotides line up with TRBD2. Germline assignment: CDR1 SGHRS and CDR2 YFSETQ. The length of the CDR3 is 16 residues. This chain's CDR3 is CASSLKGTSLFYEQYL. In DNA, the CDR3 is TGTGCCAGCAGCTTAAAAGGGACTAGCCTTTTCTACGAGCAGTACCTC.

This clonotype was picked up a small number of times. CDR3 in amino acids: CASSPGQGARIGKLFF. The CDR3 coding sequence is TGTGCCAGCAGCCCTGGACAGGGGGCGCGTATAGGAAAACTGTTTTTT. The rearrangement joins TRBV7-9 to TRBJ1-4; 11 nucleotides match TRBD1. Germline trimming cut 5 bases from V and 10 bases from J; bases unmatched to any gene: 12. This CDR3 contains 16 residues. Germline V gene data show CDR1 as SEHNR and CDR2 as FQNEAQ (reference sequence).

A few counts support this clonotype. The chain is built from TRBV5-1 and TRBJ1-1; 7 nucleotides line up with TRBD1. The CDR3 covers 16 residues. J lost 5 bases, V lost 4 bases, and 14 bases had no gene match. The germline V gene encodes CDR1 SGHRS and CDR2 YFSETQ. The CDR3 loop reads CASSDREGKGRTEAFF. CDR3 DNA: TGCGCCAGCAGCGACAGGGAAGGGAAAGGGAGAACTGAAGCTTTCTTT.

The rearrangement joins TRBV9 to TRBJ2-3, with D perhaps TRBD1 or TRBD2 (5 bases each). Trimming left V 3 bases short and J 1 base short, with 12 bases between. Looked up from germline, CDR1 is SGDLS and CDR2 is YYNGEE. There are 15 residues in the CDR3. CDR3 coding DNA: TGTGCCAGCAGCGACGGGCGAGGGGGCACAGATACGCAGTATTTT. Protein sequence: CASSDGRGGTDTQYF. Looking up the rest from reference TRBV9 and TRBJ2-3 gives the full variable domain: DSGVTQTPKHLITATGQRVTLRCSPRSGDLSVYWYQQSLDQGLQFLIQYYNGEERAKGNILERFSAQQFPDLHSELNLSSLELGDSALYFCASSDGRGGTDTQYFGPGTRLTVL.

The sample holds a few counts of this clonotype. V usage is TRBV9 and J usage is TRBJ2-5, with D unresolved. The CDR3 is 14 residues long. Germline V CDR1 and CDR2: SGDLS, YYNGEE. The germline V and J ends were trimmed by 0 bases and 1 base, with 7 bases remaining between them. For the CDR3, the DNA is TGTGCCAGCAGCGTAGGAGTCAGCCAAGAGACCCAGTACTTC. Translated, it gives CASSVGVSQETQYF.

The genes are TRBV10-3 and TRBJ2-1; D is unclear. The germline V and J ends were trimmed by 4 bases and 4 bases, with 8 bases remaining between them. The germline V gene encodes CDR1 ENHRY and CDR2 SYGVKD. The CDR3 contains 13 residues. The CDR3 region has the DNA TGTGCCATCAGTGCGGACGAGTACAATGAGCAGTTCTTC. Protein product: CAISADEYNEQFF.

Only a few counts were recorded for this clonotype. The rearrangement joins TRBV6-1 to TRBJ1-1; tentative D call: TRBD1 (6 bases). CDR3 length equals 14 residues. The V end lost 6 bases, the J end lost 7 bases, and 18 bases lay between the germline ends. The germline V gene has CDR1 MNHNS and CDR2 SASEGT. The DNA for the CDR3 is TGTGCCAGCAGGAAACAAGGGGGGTTCGATGAAGCTTTCTTT. This codes for CASRKQGGFDEAFF.

The J gene is TRBJ2-2, the V gene TRBV20-1; D possibly corresponds to TRBD1 (5 bases). Germline values: CDR1 DFQATT, CDR2 SNEGSKA (reference sequence). The CDR3 loop spans 14 amino acids. Trimming stripped 5 bases from V and 3 bases from J, with 13 bases between. CDR3 in amino acids: CSAHSATDTGELFF. Here the CDR3 DNA reads TGCAGTGCTCACTCCGCGACAGACACCGGGGAGCTGTTTTTT.

This clonotype occurred many times. The V and J genes are TRBV10-3 and TRBJ2-2; possibly TRBD1 for D (6 bases). Germline V gene sequence: CDR1 ENHRY, CDR2 SYGVKD. This CDR3 has 15 residues. The V gene lost 7 bases and the J gene lost 4 bases, with 16 bases spanning the gap. The CDR3, as DNA: TGTGCCATCAAAGGCGAACAGGGAAGCACCGGGGAGCTGTTTTTT. It codes for CAIKGEQGSTGELFF.

This clonotype was observed at least ten times. V usage is TRBV6-1 and J usage is TRBJ2-7; TRBD1 matches 11 bases. The CDR3 is made up of 14 amino acids. The V gene end was trimmed by 7 bases and the J gene end by 4 bases; junction bases not matched to a gene: 6. Germline CDR1 and CDR2: MNHNS and SASEGT. CDR3 DNA: TGTGCCAGCACCTCGGACAGGGGGCGATACGAGCAGTACTTC. The encoded protein is CASTSDRGRYEQYF.

The chain is built from TRBV3-1 and TRBJ1-2; 7 positions agree with TRBD1. From germline, CDR1 is LGHDT and CDR2 YNNKEL (reference sequence). CDR3 length equals 15 residues. The V segment lost 4 bases and the J segment 2 bases; nucleotides outside the gene matches: 7. CDR3 in DNA: TGTGCCAGCAGCCCAAGCGGACAGGTGAACTATGGCTACACCTTC. This sequence encodes CASSPSGQVNYGYTF. Filled out from reference TRBV3-1 and TRBJ1-2, the complete variable domain reads DTAVSQTPKYLVTQMGNDKSIKCEQNLGHDTMYWYKQDSKKFLKIMFSYNNKELIINETVPNRFSPKSPDKAHLNLHINSLELGDSAVYFCASSPSGQVNYGYTFGSGTRLTVV.

This clonotype was seen just once. Only one base separates this from a far larger clonotype, so it likely reflects a read error. This sequence joins TRBV4-2 and TRBJ1-1, with a possible D match to TRBD1 (5 bases). The CDR3 covers 15 residues. The germline CDR1 and CDR2 sequences are LGHNA and YNFKEQ. The chain's CDR3 is CASSLYWDLNTVAFF. CDR3 coding DNA: TGTGCCAGCAGCCTGTATTGGGACTTGAACACTGTAGCTTTCTTT.

In its sample, this clonotype was seen a few times. The chain is built from TRBV7-2 and TRBJ1-1; no clear D. The length of the CDR3 is 14 residues. V gave up 2 bases and J gave up 4 bases, with 11 bases separating them. The V gene's germline CDR1 is SGHTA and CDR2 FQGNSA. In nucleotides, the CDR3 is TGTGCCAGCAGCTTACACCAGGTACCCACTGAAGCTTTCTTT. Residues: CASSLHQVPTEAFF.

Many counts were recorded for this clonotype. The genes are TRBV19 and TRBJ1-5; no clear D gene. This CDR3 region has 15 residues. Per the germline V gene, CDR1 is LNHDA and CDR2 is SQIVND (reference sequence). Trimming removed 3 bases from V and 0 bases from J, with 9 bases in between. The CDR3 DNA reads as TGTGCCAGTAGTATCCTAGGAGATAGCAATCAGCCCCAGCATTTT. It is translated as CASSILGDSNQPQHF. The whole variable domain, remainder taken from reference TRBV19 and TRBJ1-5, is DGGITQSPKYLFRKEGQNVTLSCEQNLNHDAMYWYRQDPGQGLRLIYYSQIVNDFQKGDIAEGYSVSREKKESFPLTVTSAQKNPTAFYLCASSILGDSNQPQHFGDGTRLSIL.

The rearrangement links TRBV20-1 to TRBJ2-7, with D hard to call. V gave up 4 bases and J gave up 0 bases, with 16 bases separating them. This CDR3 spans 15 amino acids. CDR1 is DFQATT and CDR2 is SNEGSKA in the germline V gene (reference sequence). CDR3 nucleotides: TGCAGTGCTAAAGATCGGCGCGGAAGCTCCTACGAGCAGTACTTC. Translation: CSAKDRRGSSYEQYF.

This clonotype was found many times. V and J are TRBV6-1 and TRBJ2-7; D might be TRBD1 (6 bases). Germline CDR1 MNHNS, CDR2 SASEGT. The V gene lost 5 bases and the J gene lost 2 bases, with 16 bases spanning the gap. The CDR3 contains 15 residues. The CDR3 reads CASSQRQARTYEQYF. CDR3 DNA sequence: TGTGCCAGCAGTCAAAGACAGGCCCGCACCTACGAGCAGTACTTC.

The sample holds a few counts of this clonotype. V is TRBV20-1 and J is TRBJ2-6; a possible D gene is TRBD2 (6 bases). The V end was cut by 0 bases, the J end by 2 bases, with 11 bases between. This CDR3 contains 16 residues. Germline V lookup: CDR1 DFQATT, CDR2 SNEGSKA (reference sequence). Here the CDR3 reads CSAREGGVPGANVLTF. The CDR3 bases are TGCAGTGCTAGAGAGGGGGGAGTGCCTGGGGCCAACGTCCTGACTTTC.

The genes are TRBV20-1 and TRBJ2-7, with a weak D call TRBD2 (5 bases). Deletions cut 2 bases from V and 3 bases from J, with 11 bases between. This CDR3 spans 13 amino acids. CDR1 and CDR2 (germline): DFQATT, SNEGSKA (reference sequence). This chain's CDR3 is CSARWRLVYEQYF. Written as DNA, the CDR3 is TGCAGTGCTAGATGGAGGTTAGTCTACGAGCAGTACTTC.

This clonotype came up many times. The CDR3 spells CASSQDKTGPLHF. As DNA, the CDR3 is TGCGCCAGCAGCCAAGATAAAACAGGACCCCTCCACTTT. The chain employs TRBV4-1 and TRBJ1-6; maybe TRBD1 (5 bases). The CDR3 has 13 residues. Germline-derived CDR1 and CDR2 are MGHRA and YSYEKL. The V end was cut by 0 bases, the J end by 12 bases, with 9 bases between.